This passage covers 27 T cell receptor beta chains from one sample sequenced in a study of cytomegalovirus exposure and HLA in healthy donors. Use of 60 Vbeta and 13 Jbeta primers characterized the PCR. The data were produced by immunoSEQ multiplex PCR, yet TCRdb's version contains in-frame clones alone and is incomplete. The sample table sets out 49,000 or so clones. Material for sequencing was PBMCs. The source is a man aged 35-49 years in good health and CMV-seropositive.

The gene calls are TRBV28 and TRBJ2-3; 7 positions match TRBD2. Per germline, CDR1 MDHEN and CDR2 SYDVKM. The CDR3 has 14 residues. V was pared by 6 bases and J by 4 bases, with 7 bases of the junction left unmatched. In nucleotides, the CDR3 is TGTGCCAGCAGGAGCGGGACCTCGGCAGATACGCAGTATTTT. It codes for CASRSGTSADTQYF.

V gene TRBV30 combines with J gene TRBJ1-5; TRBD1 agrees at 8 bases. The CDR3 runs 15 residues. The V gene end was trimmed by 4 bases and the J gene end by 0 bases; junction bases not matched to a gene: 5. Germline V lookup: CDR1 GTSNPN, CDR2 SVGIG (reference sequence). The CDR3 is CAWKPGQVSNQPQHF. For the CDR3, the DNA is TGTGCCTGGAAACCGGGACAGGTTAGCAATCAGCCCCAGCATTTT.

The J gene is TRBJ1-1, the V gene TRBV5-1, with 8 bases identical to TRBD1. Germline V CDR1 and CDR2: SGHRS, YFSETQ. The ends lost 4 bases at V and 5 bases at J; junction bases unmatched: 4. The CDR3 totals 13 residues. This CDR3 is CASSQRQGTEAFF. CDR3 bases: TGCGCCAGCAGCCAACGACAGGGGACTGAAGCTTTCTTT.

Remarks on this clone: The junction departs from the called germline gene at one end, perhaps through a read error. This sample includes further DNA sequences coding for the same CDR3. The chain links TRBV5-5 to TRBJ1-2, with TRBD1 matching over 10 bases. Germline V lookup: CDR1 SGHKS, CDR2 YYEKEE (reference sequence). CDR3 size: 15 residues. The chain's CDR3 is CASSRRTGGDYGYTF. The CDR3 coding sequence is TGCGCCAGCAGCAGGAGGACAGGGGGGGACTATGGCTACACCTTC.

This chain links TRBV28 with TRBJ2-7; 9 bases fit TRBD1. The germline V gene has CDR1 MDHEN and CDR2 SYDVKM. Unmatched junction bases numbered 4, after V lost 5 bases and J lost 5 bases. The CDR3 is made up of 13 amino acids. This CDR3 is CASSPRDRDEQYF. CDR3 DNA sequence: TGTGCCAGCAGTCCTAGGGACAGGGACGAGCAGTACTTC.

This chain joins TRBV7-9 and TRBJ1-1; 7 bases agree with TRBD1. The CDR3 totals 15 residues. V shed 5 bases and J 0 bases; nucleotides not matched to a gene: 6. Germline values: CDR1 SEHNR, CDR2 FQNEAQ (reference sequence). The CDR3 loop is CASSPRDRVNTEAFF. DNA of the CDR3: TGTGCCAGCAGCCCGCGCGACAGGGTGAACACTGAAGCTTTCTTT. Full variable domain (outside the CDR3, taken from reference TRBV7-9 and TRBJ1-1): DTGVSQNPRHKITKRGQNVTFRCDPISEHNRLYWYRQTLGQGPEFLTYFQNEAQLEKSRLLSDRFSAERPKGSFSTLEIQRTEQGDSAMYLCASSPRDRVNTEAFFGQGTRLTVV.

This rearrangement joins TRBV28 to TRBJ1-6; D is perhaps TRBD1 (6 bases). Trimming cost V 4 bases and J 7 bases, with 11 bases left between them. Germline loops: CDR1 MDHEN, CDR2 SYDVKM. The CDR3 is 14 residues long. CDR3 DNA: TGTGCCAGCAGTTCCGGGACAATAAATTCACCCCTCCACTTT. Translating it yields CASSSGTINSPLHF.

J is TRBJ2-2 and V is TRBV11-2; TRBD2 aligns across 7 bases. The CDR3 is 15 amino acids. Per germline, CDR1 SGHAT and CDR2 FQNNGV. The J segment lost 3 bases and the V segment lost 3 bases, leaving 4 bases of the junction unmatched. CDR3 DNA sequence: TGTGCCAGCAGCTTGCGGACTAGGGACACCGGGGAGCTGTTTTTT. This encodes CASSLRTRDTGELFF. The whole variable domain, filled in from reference TRBV11-2 and TRBJ2-2, reads EAGVAQSPRYKIIEKRQSVAFWCNPISGHATLYWYQQILGQGPKLLIQFQNNGVVDDSQLPKDRFSAERLKGVDSTLKIQPAKLEDSAVYLCASSLRTRDTGELFFGEGSRLTVL.

V and J are TRBV28 and TRBJ1-5; D is uncertain. Germline V gene sequence: CDR1 MDHEN, CDR2 SYDVKM. Trimming took 2 bases from V and 4 from J, leaving 12 bases between them. This CDR3 spans 15 amino acids. CDR3 residues: CASSLLGFRNQPQHF. The CDR3 coding sequence is TGTGCCAGCAGTTTACTCGGGTTCCGAAATCAGCCCCAGCATTTT.

The chain carries TRBV28 and TRBJ2-1, with 9 bases aligning to TRBD2. This CDR3 is built from 16 residues. Germline CDR1 and CDR2: MDHEN and SYDVKM. The V gene end was trimmed by 6 bases and the J gene end by 3 bases; junction bases not matched to a gene: 9. DNA of the CDR3: TGTGCCAGCAGACCCCATAGCGGGAGTATCTACAATGAGCAGTTCTTC. This encodes CASRPHSGSIYNEQFF. The variable domain in full, completed from reference TRBV28 and TRBJ2-1, reads DVKVTQSSRYLVKRTGEKVFLECVQDMDHENMFWYRQDPGLGLRLIYFSYDVKMKEKGDIPEGYSVSREKKERFSLILESASTNQTSMYLCASRPHSGSIYNEQFFGPGTRLTVL.

This chain connects TRBV15 to TRBJ2-2; D gene uncertain. Trimming removed 1 base at V and 1 base at J, with 7 bases between. Germline assignment: CDR1 LNHNV and CDR2 YYDKDF (reference sequence). The CDR3 spans 15 residues. The CDR3 coding sequence is TGTGCCACCAGCAGAGCCCCCGGGAACACCGGGGAGCTGTTTTTT. This gives the protein CATSRAPGNTGELFF.

The chain recombines TRBV7-2 with TRBJ2-1, with D tentatively TRBD1 (6 bases). The CDR3 is made up of 15 amino acids. V was cut by 3 bases and J by 2 bases, with 11 bases left in between. The germline CDR1 and CDR2 sequences are SGHTA and FQGNSA. The CDR3 DNA is TGTGCCAGCAGCTTTGTGGACAGTACCTACAATGAGCAGTTCTTC. As protein: CASSFVDSTYNEQFF. Complete variable domain (other parts from reference TRBV7-2 and TRBJ2-1): GAGVSQSPSNKVTEKGKDVELRCDPISGHTALYWYRQSLGQGLEFLIYFQGNSAPDKSGLPSDRFSAERTGGSVSTLTIQRTQQEDSAVYLCASSFVDSTYNEQFFGPGTRLTVL.

The V gene is TRBV7-2, the J gene TRBJ1-6; 7 bases map to TRBD1. The CDR3 has 14 residues. Germline CDR1 SGHTA, CDR2 FQGNSA. Trimming cost V 5 bases and J 8 bases; bases outside gene matches: 6. The CDR3 region is CASSADREYSPLHF. The CDR3 coding sequence is TGTGCCAGCAGCGCCGACAGGGAGTATTCACCCCTCCACTTT.

V is TRBV28 and J is TRBJ1-2, with 11 bases identical to TRBD1. Germline V gene sequence: CDR1 MDHEN, CDR2 SYDVKM. This CDR3 has 14 residues. The trim removed 2 bases at V and 7 bases at J, leaving 3 bases unmatched. CDR3 nucleotide sequence: TGTGCCAGCAGTTTAGGACAGGGGGCCGGTGGCTACACCTTC. It codes for CASSLGQGAGGYTF.

The chain links TRBV2 to TRBJ2-7; 10 bases are a match to TRBD1. V was clipped by 7 bases and J by 2 bases; unmatched bases: 2. This CDR3 has 13 amino acids. Germline loops: CDR1 SNHLY, CDR2 FYNNEI. CDR3 residues: CASKGQGTYEQYF. The CDR3 bases are TGTGCCAGCAAGGGACAGGGGACCTACGAGCAGTACTTC.

The rearrangement joins TRBV29-1 to TRBJ1-2; no definite D call. There are 13 residues in the CDR3. CDR1 is SQVTM and CDR2 is ANQGSEA in the germline V gene. Trimming took off 2 bases at V and 8 bases at J, with 15 bases between the two ends. CDR3 amino acids: CSVESTAFRGYTF. In DNA form, the CDR3 reads TGCAGCGTTGAATCCACAGCCTTCCGCGGCTACACCTTC.

This chain links TRBV12-2 with TRBJ1-5. TRBV12-2 is tagged as a pseudogene. The CDR3 contains 14 residues. CDR3 sequence reads: CASRLERGGQPQHF. CDR3 in DNA: TGTGCAAGTCGCTTAGAGCGGGGCGGTCAGCCCCAGCATTTT.

The gene calls are TRBV2 and TRBJ2-2, with 9 bases aligning to TRBD1. The J segment lost 5 bases and the V segment lost 4 bases, leaving 8 bases of the junction unmatched. This CDR3 is 16 amino acids long. Germline V gene sequence: CDR1 SNHLY, CDR2 FYNNEI. In DNA, the CDR3 is TGTGCCAGCAGTGCGGCGATGACAGGGGGAACCGGGGAGCTGTTTTTT. Translated: CASSAAMTGGTGELFF. Filled out from reference TRBV2 and TRBJ2-2, the complete variable domain reads EPEVTQTPSHQVTQMGQEVILRCVPISNHLYFYWYRQILGQKVEFLVSFYNNEISEKSEIFDDQFSVERPDGSNFTLKIRSTKLEDSAMYFCASSAAMTGGTGELFFGEGSRLTVL.

This chain uses TRBV28 with TRBJ2-3; 10 bases fit TRBD2. The CDR3 loop spans 17 amino acids. The V segment lost 6 bases and the J segment 3 bases; nucleotides outside the gene matches: 12. CDR1 MDHEN and CDR2 SYDVKM come from the germline V gene. The CDR3 nucleotides are TGTGCCAGCAGCTTCGGTGCTAGCGGGAGAGGGACAGATACGCAGTATTTT. The encoded protein is CASSFGASGRGTDTQYF.

This rearrangement joins TRBV6-5 to TRBJ1-3; tentative D call: TRBD1 (5 bases). The CDR3 is 16 residues long. Germline-derived CDR1 and CDR2 are MNHEY and SVGAGI. V was trimmed by 2 bases and J by 1 base, leaving 12 bases between them. CDR3 nucleotides: TGTGCCAGCAGTTACGATCAGGGCTTTTCTGGAAACACCATATATTTT. Its translation is CASSYDQGFSGNTIYF.

This chain connects TRBV9 to TRBJ2-1; 8 bases map to TRBD1. There are 15 residues in the CDR3. Per germline, CDR1 SGDLS and CDR2 YYNGEE. The trim removed 3 bases at V and 4 bases at J, leaving 6 bases unmatched. For the CDR3, the DNA is TGTGCCAGCAGCGCCGCCGGGACAGGTTACAATGAGCAGTTCTTC. Translating it yields CASSAAGTGYNEQFF.

The genes are TRBV27 and TRBJ2-6; possible D gene TRBD1, 6 bases. CDR3 size: 16 residues. Trimming took 2 bases from V and 3 from J, leaving 11 bases between them. Germline lookup yields CDR1 MNHEY and CDR2 SMNVEV (reference sequence). CDR3 sequence (DNA): TGTGCCAGCAGTTTAATTTCAGGGGTTGGGGCCAACGTCCTGACTTTC. Its translation: CASSLISGVGANVLTF.

The V call is TRBV9, the J call TRBJ2-5; 12 nucleotides agree with TRBD2. Germline V gene sequence: CDR1 SGDLS, CDR2 YYNGEE. CDR3 length: 18 residues. Trimming removed 0 bases from V and 0 bases from J; junction bases left unmatched: 6. The CDR3 loop is CASSVASGTSGYQETQYF. In DNA form, the CDR3 reads TGTGCCAGCAGCGTAGCTTCGGGGACTAGCGGGTACCAAGAGACCCAGTACTTC.

The chain combines TRBV7-2 with TRBJ1-2; TRBD1 is a possible D gene (6 bases). The CDR3 extends over 15 amino acids. V was trimmed by 1 base and J by 8 bases, leaving 17 bases between them. Looked up from germline, CDR1 is SGHTA and CDR2 is FQGNSA. CDR3 residues: CASSLGVDSPSGYTF. In DNA form, the CDR3 reads TGTGCCAGCAGCTTAGGAGTGGACAGCCCGTCAGGCTACACCTTC.

This chain links TRBV4-1 with TRBJ2-1; weak D call: TRBD2 (5 bases). The V end lost 0 bases, the J end lost 7 bases, and 10 bases lay between the germline ends. Per the germline V gene, CDR1 is MGHRA and CDR2 is YSYEKL. CDR3 length: 14 residues. DNA of the CDR3: TGCGCCAGCAGCCAAGAGGCTAGCTGGAATGAGCAGTTCTTC. It specifies CASSQEASWNEQFF.

V gene TRBV4-3 combines with J gene TRBJ2-3, with D uncertain. The CDR3 contains 16 residues. CDR1 and CDR2 from the germline V gene are LGHNA and YSLEER. V gave up 1 base and J gave up 1 base, with 12 bases separating them. The CDR3 DNA sequence: TGCGCCAGCAGCCAAGTACATCCTCCTCGCACAGATACGCAGTATTTT. It translates to CASSQVHPPRTDTQYF.

The CDR3 sequence is CASTGEGDGYTF. The CDR3 nucleotides are TGTGCCAGCACCGGGGAGGGGGATGGCTACACCTTC. V usage is TRBV28 and J usage is TRBJ1-2, with a possible D match to TRBD1 (6 bases). This CDR3 contains 12 residues. Trimming cost V 7 bases and J 6 bases, with 12 bases left between them. Germline V gene lookup returns CDR1 MDHEN and CDR2 SYDVKM.